These 18 T cell receptor beta chains were sequenced from one sample in a study of monozygotic twins with inflammatory bowel disease. Using the 5' RACE reads, TCRdb records one entry per CDR3 protein without DNA. The sample includes 88,000 or so distinct CDR3 sequences. Input material: blood. The receptor set was obtained from a human donor with ulcerative colitis or Crohn's disease, or a healthy co-twin of an affected twin (not recorded which).

The chain couples TRBV5-1 to TRBJ2-1; TCRdb's assignment of TRBD1 cannot be checked, as there is no DNA. CDR1 is SGHRS and CDR2 is YFSETQ in the germline V gene. The CDR3 loop spans 17 amino acids. The CDR3 region is CASSPPGTPSSYNEQFF.

The J gene is TRBJ1-4, the V gene TRBV5-5. CDR3 length: 17 residues. Germline lookup yields CDR1 SGHKS and CDR2 YYEKEE (reference sequence). Here the CDR3 reads CASSPRTATEPLPQLFF.

The chain uses TRBV7-3 and TRBJ2-2; there is no DNA to check the TCRdb D call of TRBD1. The CDR3 has 14 residues. Germline V gives CDR1 SGHTA, CDR2 FQGTGA. The chain's CDR3 is CASSLGQTTGELFF.

J is TRBJ2-5 and V is TRBV5-1; there is no DNA to check the TCRdb D call of TRBD1. Germline V gene sequence: CDR1 SGHRS, CDR2 YFSETQ. The CDR3 is 15 amino acids. The CDR3 spells CASSLGDRGGKTQYF. Supplemented by reference TRBV5-1 and TRBJ2-5, the full variable domain reads KAGVTQTPRYLIKTRGQQVTLSCSPISGHRSVSWYQQTPGQGLQFLFEYFSETQRNKGNFPGRFSGRQFSNSRSEMNVSTLELGDSALYLCASSLGDRGGKTQYFGPGTRLLVL.

The chain links TRBV11-2 to TRBJ1-6. Germline V gene lookup returns CDR1 SGHAT and CDR2 FQNNGV. This CDR3 is built from 13 residues. The CDR3 region is CASSPAGNSPLHF.

Considering frequency, this clonotype is medium-sized. The chain uses TRBV18 and TRBJ1-5; no DNA is available, so the TRBD1 call from TCRdb remains unchecked. CDR1 is KGHSH, CDR2 LQKENI, per germline. The CDR3 runs 15 residues. The CDR3 reads CASSPQQGLGQPQHF.

The chain combines TRBV7-2 with TRBJ2-3; there is no DNA to check the TCRdb D call of TRBD1. Germline V CDR1 and CDR2: SGHTA, FQGNSA. There are 16 residues in the CDR3. The CDR3 spells CASSLAVTGGPDTQYF.

This chain connects TRBV5-5 to TRBJ1-2. This CDR3 contains 13 residues. Germline loops: CDR1 SGHKS, CDR2 YYEKEE (reference sequence). CDR3 sequence reads: CASSLSEGVGYTF.

The chain is built from TRBV20-1 and TRBJ1-4. The CDR3 sequence is 13 residues long. CDR1 is DFQATT, CDR2 SNEGSKA, per germline (reference sequence). CDR3 loop: CSAETGSFGKLFF.

The rearrangement links TRBV12-3 or TRBV12-4 to TRBJ2-5; the TCRdb D gene call, TRBD1, has no DNA to confirm it. This CDR3 contains 14 residues. CDR3 amino acids: CASNQQGGQETQYF.

V usage is TRBV12-3 or TRBV12-4 and J usage is TRBJ1-1; the TCRdb D gene call, TRBD1, has no DNA to confirm it. CDR3 size: 15 residues. CDR3 sequence: CASTILQGAGTEAFF.

The CDR3 spells CASSKSVGTINYEQYF. This chain connects TRBV5-4 to TRBJ2-7; the TRBD1 assignment by TCRdb is unverifiable without DNA. Germline V gene data show CDR1 as SGHNT and CDR2 as YYREEE (reference sequence). The CDR3 is 16 residues long.

The rearrangement links TRBV28 to TRBJ1-4. CDR3 length: 15 amino acids. Germline V gene sequence: CDR1 MDHEN, CDR2 SYDVKM. CDR3: CASSFGSATNEKLFF.

The chain uses TRBV18 and TRBJ2-1. The CDR3 runs to 15 residues. CDR1 and CDR2 (germline): KGHSH, LQKENI. The CDR3 is CASSPHGPKYNEQFF.

The chain recombines TRBV11-1 with TRBJ1-1. Germline V gives CDR1 SGHAT, CDR2 FQDESV (reference sequence). The CDR3 length is 14 residues. This chain's CDR3 is CASSLDGWTTEAFF.

This chain connects TRBV11-2 to TRBJ2-1; TCRdb's D call, TRBD1, is unchecked because there is no DNA. The CDR3 is 14 residues long. Looked up from germline, CDR1 is SGHAT and CDR2 is FQNNGV. CDR3 in amino acids: CASSQMDRRNEQFF.

The V and J genes are TRBV5-1 and TRBJ1-1; TCRdb gives TRBD1 as the D gene, but with no DNA this cannot be confirmed. The germline V gene encodes CDR1 SGHRS and CDR2 YFSETQ. The CDR3 has 13 residues. The CDR3 reads CASSRMGVTEAFF.

The V call is TRBV6-1, the J call TRBJ2-7; the TCRdb D gene call, TRBD1, has no DNA to confirm it. The CDR3 has 14 amino acids. Germline CDR1 is MNHNS and CDR2 is SASEGT. CDR3 sequence: CASRIDRETYEQYF.